These 32 T cell receptor beta chains were all obtained from the same sample, sequenced in a study of T cells after yellow fever vaccination. A single record per CDR3 protein comes from TCRdb applying MiXCR to the 5' RACE reads. Of 500,000 to 650,000 distinct CDR3 sequences in the sample, about 15% were seen once. The source was PBMCs, collected about 5 days after the first yellow fever vaccination. The receptors derive from a man aged 18-30 years who received the YFV17D yellow fever vaccine.

The chain couples TRBV20-1 to TRBJ1-4; D may be TRBD1 (6 bases). Germline V gene lookup returns CDR1 DFQATT and CDR2 SNEGSKA (reference sequence). The CDR3 extends over 14 amino acids. Trimming stripped 5 bases from V and 2 bases from J, with 12 bases between. The CDR3 loop is CSAYYGQTNEKLFF. CDR3 DNA sequence: TGCAGTGCTTACTATGGACAGACTAATGAAAAACTGTTTTTT.

The rearrangement joins TRBV25-1 to TRBJ1-6; TRBD1 might be the D (5 bases). Per germline, CDR1 MGHDK and CDR2 SYGVNS. Trimming cost V 4 bases and J 5 bases, with 9 bases left between them. The CDR3 totals 14 residues. CDR3 region: CASSGDSNNSPLHF. The CDR3 DNA follows: TGTGCCAGCAGTGGAGACAGCAATAATTCACCCCTCCACTTT.

This clonotype was seen a handful of times. The chain couples TRBV7-2 to TRBJ2-3; TRBD2 matches at 11 bases. Trimming cost V 4 bases and J 1 base; bases outside gene matches: 4. The germline V gene has CDR1 SGHTA and CDR2 FQGNSA. This CDR3 is built from 16 residues. CDR3 in amino acids: CASSSGTSGRTDTQYF. Here the CDR3 DNA reads TGTGCCAGCAGCTCCGGGACTAGCGGACGCACAGATACGCAGTATTTT.

The chain joins TRBV7-2 to TRBJ1-2; 8 bases align to TRBD1. V was clipped by 3 bases and J by 5 bases; unmatched bases: 14. This CDR3 spans 17 amino acids. Germline V CDR1 and CDR2: SGHTA, FQGNSA. The CDR3 region is CASSFGQGLKWAYGYTF. CDR3 nucleotides: TGTGCCAGCAGCTTTGGACAGGGCCTTAAGTGGGCTTATGGCTACACCTTC.

The chain couples TRBV15 to TRBJ1-2, with a weak D call TRBD1 (5 bases). CDR1 is LNHNV and CDR2 is YYDKDF in the germline V gene (reference sequence). Trimming shortened V by 3 bases and J by 1 base, and 12 bases separated the two germline ends. This CDR3 region has 15 residues. The chain's CDR3 is CATSSGVGVNYGYTF. CDR3 coding DNA: TGTGCCACCAGCAGTGGGGTAGGGGTTAACTATGGCTACACCTTC.

V and J are TRBV5-1 and TRBJ2-5, with 8 positions matching TRBD2. The junction had 6 bases not matched to a gene; V was cut back by 0 bases and J by 5 bases. This CDR3 has 15 residues. Germline V gene lookup returns CDR1 SGHRS and CDR2 YFSETQ. The chain's CDR3 is CASSLEVAGRETQYF. CDR3 sequence (DNA): TGCGCCAGCAGCTTGGAGGTAGCGGGACGGGAGACCCAGTACTTC.

This clonotype occurred a few times. The gene calls are TRBV5-1 and TRBJ2-3; maybe TRBD2 (7 bases). This CDR3 contains 16 residues. V was shortened by 3 bases and J by 3 bases, with 17 bases between the two germline ends. In germline, CDR1 is SGHRS, CDR2 YFSETQ. Written as DNA, the CDR3 is TGCGCCAGCAGCTGGAGGGGGGGGGAGAGTACAGATACGCAGTATTTT. This sequence encodes CASSWRGGESTDTQYF. The whole variable domain, filled in from reference TRBV5-1 and TRBJ2-3, reads KAGVTQTPRYLIKTRGQQVTLSCSPISGHRSVSWYQQTPGQGLQFLFEYFSETQRNKGNFPGRFSGRQFSNSRSEMNVSTLELGDSALYLCASSWRGGESTDTQYFGPGTRLTVL.

This chain uses TRBV3-1 with TRBJ1-6; D not resolved. This CDR3 is 13 amino acids long. V was cut by 0 bases and J by 13 bases, with 10 bases left in between. Germline CDR1 LGHDT, CDR2 YNNKEL (reference sequence). CDR3 loop: CASSQEVRTPLHF. The DNA of the CDR3 is TGTGCCAGCAGCCAAGAAGTACGTACCCCCCTCCACTTT.

A few counts support this clonotype. The rearrangement links TRBV5-5 to TRBJ2-5; 9 bases line up with TRBD1. The CDR3 is made up of 15 amino acids. Germline values: CDR1 SGHKS, CDR2 YYEKEE (reference sequence). V lost 0 bases, J lost 4 bases, and 4 bases stayed unmatched. Written as DNA, the CDR3 is TGTGCCAGCAGCTTGGGGGACAGGGAGCGAGAGACCCAGTACTTC. Amino acid sequence: CASSLGDRERETQYF.

This clonotype appeared a few times. This chain connects TRBV4-1 to TRBJ2-3, with TRBD2 identical over 12 bases. CDR1 and CDR2 (germline): MGHRA, YSYEKL. CDR3 length equals 17 residues. With V trimmed by 4 bases and J by 5 bases, 10 bases remained unmatched. This CDR3 reads CASSPSGGGLGIDTQYF. The CDR3 bases are TGCGCCAGCAGCCCTAGCGGGGGGGGCCTTGGGATAGATACGCAGTATTTT.

The rearrangement links TRBV29-1 to TRBJ2-5, with D tentatively TRBD1 or TRBD2 (5 bases each). This CDR3 contains 12 residues. Trimming took off 2 bases at V and 10 bases at J, with 14 bases between the two ends. Germline CDR1 reads SQVTM; CDR2 reads ANQGSEA. Written as DNA, the CDR3 is TGCAGCGTTGAAAGGGACCTAATAGACCAGTACTTC. Amino acid sequence: CSVERDLIDQYF.

In its sample, this clonotype was seen a few times. The chain uses TRBV2 and TRBJ2-1; tentatively, D is TRBD2 (6 bases). This CDR3 region has 15 residues. V shed 6 bases and J shed 6 bases, with 18 bases lying between them. Germline-derived CDR1 and CDR2 are SNHLY and FYNNEI. CDR3 sequence: CASSRDFAGSNEQFF. CDR3 DNA sequence: TGTGCCAGCAGCCGGGACTTCGCGGGCAGCAATGAGCAGTTCTTC. Full variable domain (missing parts from reference TRBV2 and TRBJ2-1): EPEVTQTPSHQVTQMGQEVILRCVPISNHLYFYWYRQILGQKVEFLVSFYNNEISEKSEIFDDQFSVERPDGSNFTLKIRSTKLEDSAMYFCASSRDFAGSNEQFFGPGTRLTVL.

The chain is built from TRBV29-1 and TRBJ2-3; D is ambiguous. Germline values: CDR1 SQVTM, CDR2 ANQGSEA. The CDR3 has 13 residues. Between the trimmed V and J ends, which lost 4 bases and 4 bases, there was a span of 12 bases. The CDR3 here is CSVGSNTADTQYF. CDR3 DNA sequence: TGCAGCGTTGGGTCCAATACCGCAGATACGCAGTATTTT.

This clonotype occurred a few times. CDR3 region: CASSQVLTLWGNGELFF. In DNA form, the CDR3 reads TGCGCCAGCAGCCAAGTTCTAACCCTGTGGGGTAACGGGGAGCTGTTTTTT. This chain joins TRBV4-3 and TRBJ2-2; D gene ambiguous. Germline lookup yields CDR1 LGHNA and CDR2 YSLEER. The CDR3 contains 17 residues. Between the trimmed V and J ends, which lost 1 base and 7 bases, there was a span of 19 bases.

There are a few counts of this clonotype. V gene TRBV28 combines with J gene TRBJ2-3; D is possibly TRBD1 (5 bases). This CDR3 has 15 amino acids. V was shortened by 3 bases and J by 7 bases, with 17 bases between the two germline ends. Germline V gives CDR1 MDHEN, CDR2 SYDVKM. CDR3 protein: CASSFAGRAGNTQYF. The CDR3 DNA reads as TGTGCCAGCAGTTTCGCCGGTCGGGCAGGGAATACGCAGTATTTT.

The rearrangement joins TRBV20-1 to TRBJ1-1; TRBD1 is a possible D gene (6 bases). This CDR3 contains 15 residues. Germline CDR1 reads DFQATT; CDR2 reads SNEGSKA (reference sequence). V lost 3 bases and J lost 3, with 17 bases in between. The chain's CDR3 is CSASTQGRVYTEAFF. For the CDR3, the DNA is TGCAGTGCTAGTACCCAGGGGCGCGTGTACACTGAAGCTTTCTTT.

This clonotype was counted only a few times. The chain carries TRBV4-2 and TRBJ2-1; D call uncertain. The CDR3 is 14 amino acids. Trimming shortened V by 0 bases and J by 2 bases, and 5 bases separated the two germline ends. Germline CDR1 and CDR2: LGHNA and YNFKEQ. The CDR3 loop reads CASSQEGPYNEQFF. The CDR3 DNA follows: TGTGCCAGCAGCCAAGAGGGCCCCTACAATGAGCAGTTCTTC.

This clonotype was recorded a few times. The V gene is TRBV29-1, the J gene TRBJ2-1, with D hard to call. The CDR3 runs to 15 residues. Germline V gene data show CDR1 as SQVTM and CDR2 as ANQGSEA. V lost 6 bases, J lost 2 bases, and 17 bases lay in between. CDR3 loop: CSVDGLVGTYNEQFF. CDR3 DNA: TGCAGCGTCGATGGCCTTGTAGGGACCTACAATGAGCAGTTCTTC.

J is TRBJ2-5 and V is TRBV4-2; 11 positions agree with TRBD2. CDR3 length: 16 residues. Trimming at V came to 4 bases and at J to 5 bases, leaving 9 bases not matched to a gene. Germline V gene data show CDR1 as LGHNA and CDR2 as YNFKEQ. CDR3 sequence (DNA): TGTGCCAGCAGCCTTGGTGTAGCGGGGGGGCCGGAGACCCAGTACTTC. Its protein is CASSLGVAGGPETQYF.

A few counts support this clonotype. This chain uses TRBV27 with TRBJ2-1; D ambiguous. Deletions cut 3 bases from V and 9 bases from J, with 15 bases between. There are 14 residues in the CDR3. Germline CDR1 is MNHEY and CDR2 is SMNVEV (reference sequence). The CDR3 protein is CASSLWSVGSEQFF. The CDR3 DNA is TGTGCCAGCAGTTTGTGGTCCGTCGGAAGTGAGCAGTTCTTC.

The rearrangement uses TRBV5-1 and TRBJ1-2; D is ambiguous. V was trimmed by 1 base and J by 0 bases, leaving 13 bases between them. Looked up from germline, CDR1 is SGHRS and CDR2 is YFSETQ. The length of the CDR3 is 16 residues. CDR3 protein: CASSLSTAASNYGYTF. The CDR3, as DNA: TGCGCCAGCAGCTTGAGCACAGCCGCCTCTAACTATGGCTACACCTTC.

DNA of the CDR3: TGTGCCAGCAGTGCCGGTCCCGGGACAGGGGGCGTCTTGGGATATAGCAATCAGCCCCAGCATTTT. Protein sequence: CASSAGPGTGGVLGYSNQPQHF. The rearrangement uses TRBV2 and TRBJ1-5; 12 bases map to TRBD1. J was trimmed by 0 bases and V by 4 bases; bases with no gene match: 19. This CDR3 region has 22 residues. Per germline, CDR1 SNHLY and CDR2 FYNNEI.

The J gene is TRBJ2-1, the V gene TRBV6-1; 8 bases line up with TRBD2. V dropped 4 bases and J dropped 1; count of bases not matched to a gene: 6. Looked up from germline, CDR1 is MNHNS and CDR2 is SASEGT. CDR3 length equals 16 residues. CDR3: CASSVGGGFSYNEQFF. For the CDR3, the DNA is TGTGCCAGCAGTGTCGGGGGGGGCTTTTCCTACAATGAGCAGTTCTTC.

V is TRBV11-2 and J is TRBJ2-1; 14 bases agree with TRBD2. The V gene's germline CDR1 is SGHAT and CDR2 FQNNGV. J was trimmed by 9 bases and V by 5 bases; bases with no gene match: 9. The CDR3 consists of 16 residues. DNA for the CDR3: TGTGCCAGCAGCGCAAGACTAGCGGGGGGGTTGAGTGAGCAGTTCTTC. Translated, it gives CASSARLAGGLSEQFF.

V gene TRBV7-9 combines with J gene TRBJ2-5, with TRBD2 matching over 9 bases. Trimming removed 7 bases from V and 5 bases from J; junction bases left unmatched: 8. Germline CDR1 SEHNR, CDR2 FQNEAQ (reference sequence). The CDR3 totals 14 residues. The DNA for the CDR3 is TGTGCCAGCATAGCGGGGGAAATTAAGGAGACCCAGTACTTC. It translates to CASIAGEIKETQYF.

This chain uses TRBV6-5 with TRBJ1-2; 9 nucleotides align to TRBD1. The germline gives CDR1 MNHEY, CDR2 SVGAGI. V dropped 3 bases and J dropped 4; count of bases not matched to a gene: 6. This CDR3 is 15 amino acids long. The CDR3 region is CASSYYGQGSYGYTF. CDR3 coding DNA: TGTGCCAGCAGTTATTACGGACAGGGGTCCTATGGCTACACCTTC.

The rearrangement uses TRBV18 and TRBJ1-6, with 7 bases fitting TRBD1. The CDR3 covers 15 residues. Unmatched junction bases numbered 11, after V lost 5 bases and J lost 10 bases. In germline, CDR1 is KGHSH, CDR2 LQKENI. The CDR3 DNA is TGTGCCAGCTCAGCGGTACAGGGGCTTAGGTCACCCCTCCACTTT. Translation gives CASSAVQGLRSPLHF.

This clonotype has a handful of counts. V gene TRBV4-1 combines with J gene TRBJ2-7; tentatively, D is TRBD1 or TRBD2 (5 bases each). The CDR3 sequence is 16 residues long. Germline lookup yields CDR1 MGHRA and CDR2 YSYEKL. V was clipped by 0 bases and J by 1 base, with 13 bases between them. DNA for the CDR3: TGCGCCAGCAGCCAAGAAGGATGGGGCGGGTCCTACGAGCAGTACTTC. Translation: CASSQEGWGGSYEQYF.

This clonotype was observed a handful of times. The chain is built from TRBV7-2 and TRBJ1-5; maybe TRBD1 (6 bases). The ends were cut back, 3 bases at V and 2 bases at J, with 11 bases in the middle. CDR1 is SGHTA, CDR2 FQGNSA, per germline. CDR3 size: 15 residues. CDR3 sequence reads: CASSLQSGGNQPQHF. The CDR3 DNA sequence: TGTGCCAGCAGCTTGCAGTCAGGGGGCAATCAGCCCCAGCATTTT.

There are a few counts of this clonotype. The chain uses TRBV21-1 and TRBJ1-2; TRBD1, the table's D call, lacks a check against the DNA. TRBV21-1 is a pseudogene segment. The CDR3 has 14 residues. CDR3 DNA sequence: TGTGCCAGCAGCAAATGGCGACAGGGGTCGGGCTACACCTTC. Protein sequence: CASSKWRQGSGYTF.

The chain is built from TRBV4-1 and TRBJ1-5; unclear D gene. The V gene lost 4 bases and the J gene lost 3 bases, with 7 bases spanning the gap. The CDR3 contains 13 residues. CDR1 is MGHRA, CDR2 YSYEKL, per germline. As DNA, the CDR3 is TGCGCCAGCAGCCTGGCAAACAATCAGCCCCAGCATTTT. Translation gives CASSLANNQPQHF.

Many counts were recorded for this clonotype. CDR3 in amino acids: CASSQGVATNEKLFF. The CDR3 DNA sequence: TGTGCCAGCAGTCAGGGCGTTGCAACTAATGAAAAACTGTTTTTT. The chain couples TRBV12-3 or TRBV12-4 to TRBJ1-4; tentative D call: TRBD1 (5 bases). Trimming cost V 5 bases and J 0 bases, with 10 bases left between them. This CDR3 spans 15 amino acids.